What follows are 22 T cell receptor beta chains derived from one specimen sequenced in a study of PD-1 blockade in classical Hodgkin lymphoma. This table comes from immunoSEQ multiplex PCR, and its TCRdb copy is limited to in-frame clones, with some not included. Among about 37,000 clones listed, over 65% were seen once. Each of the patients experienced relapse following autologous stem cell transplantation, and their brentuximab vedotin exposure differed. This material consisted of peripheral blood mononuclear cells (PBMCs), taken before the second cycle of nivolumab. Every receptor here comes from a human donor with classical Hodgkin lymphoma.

The DNA of the CDR3 is TGTGCCAGCAGCCTACAGGGAAGCTCCTACAATGAGCAGTTCTTC. Translating gives CASSLQGSSYNEQFF. The J gene is TRBJ2-1, the V gene TRBV7-3; D possibly corresponds to TRBD1 (6 bases). This CDR3 region has 15 residues. V dropped 5 bases and J dropped 0 bases, with 11 bases sitting between them. Germline CDR1 is SGHTA and CDR2 is FQGTGA.

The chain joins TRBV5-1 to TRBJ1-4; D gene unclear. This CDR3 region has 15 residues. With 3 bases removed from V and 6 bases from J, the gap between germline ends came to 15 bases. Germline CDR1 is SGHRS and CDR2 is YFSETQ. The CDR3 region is CASSWNPVADEKLFF. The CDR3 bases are TGCGCCAGCAGCTGGAACCCCGTAGCTGATGAAAAACTGTTTTTT.

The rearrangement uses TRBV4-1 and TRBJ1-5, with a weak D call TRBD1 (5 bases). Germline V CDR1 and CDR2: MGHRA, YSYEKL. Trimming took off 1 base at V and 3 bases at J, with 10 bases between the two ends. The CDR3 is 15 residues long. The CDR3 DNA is TGCGCCAGCAGCCAAGGACAGCCCTTCAATCAGCCCCAGCATTTT. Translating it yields CASSQGQPFNQPQHF.

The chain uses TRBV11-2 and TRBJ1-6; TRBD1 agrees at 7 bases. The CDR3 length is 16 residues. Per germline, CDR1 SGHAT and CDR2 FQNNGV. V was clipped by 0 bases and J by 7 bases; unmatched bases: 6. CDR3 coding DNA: TGTGCCAGCAGCTTAGAGGGGAGAGGGGGCAATTCACCCCTCCACTTT. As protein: CASSLEGRGGNSPLHF.

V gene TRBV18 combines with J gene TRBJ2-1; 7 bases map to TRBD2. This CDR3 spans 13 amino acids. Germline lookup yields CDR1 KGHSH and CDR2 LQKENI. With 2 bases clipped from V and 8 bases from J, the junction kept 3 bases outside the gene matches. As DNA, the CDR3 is TGTGCCAGCTCACCAGCGGGGGAGGATGAGCAGTTCTTC. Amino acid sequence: CASSPAGEDEQFF.

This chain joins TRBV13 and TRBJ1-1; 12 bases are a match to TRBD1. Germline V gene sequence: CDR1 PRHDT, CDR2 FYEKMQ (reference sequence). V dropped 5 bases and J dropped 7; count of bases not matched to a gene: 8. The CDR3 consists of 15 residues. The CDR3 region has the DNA TGTGCCAGCAGCCAGGGACAGGGGGCGATCGGTGAAGCTTTCTTT. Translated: CASSQGQGAIGEAFF. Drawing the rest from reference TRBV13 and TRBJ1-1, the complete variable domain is AAGVIQSPRHLIKEKRETATLKCYPIPRHDTVYWYQQGPGQDPQFLISFYEKMQSDKGSIPDRFSAQQFSDYHSELNMSSLELGDSALYFCASSQGQGAIGEAFFGQGTRLTVV.

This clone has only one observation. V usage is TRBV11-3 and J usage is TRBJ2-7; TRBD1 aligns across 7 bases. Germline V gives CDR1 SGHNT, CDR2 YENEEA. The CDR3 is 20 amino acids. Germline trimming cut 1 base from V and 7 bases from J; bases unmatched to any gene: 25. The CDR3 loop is CASSLVSRIRQGPSRGEQYF. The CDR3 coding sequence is TGTGCCAGCAGCTTAGTATCCCGGATTAGACAGGGCCCGAGTAGGGGAGAGCAGTACTTC.

CDR3 coding DNA: TGTGCCAGCAGCCAAGATTTAAGGGGCTCTGGGGCCAACGTCCTGACTTTC. Translated, it gives CASSQDLRGSGANVLTF. The chain carries TRBV4-2 and TRBJ2-6, with D maybe TRBD1 (5 bases). The CDR3 consists of 17 residues. Germline-derived CDR1 and CDR2 are LGHNA and YNFKEQ. Trimming took 0 bases from V and 0 from J, leaving 9 bases between them.

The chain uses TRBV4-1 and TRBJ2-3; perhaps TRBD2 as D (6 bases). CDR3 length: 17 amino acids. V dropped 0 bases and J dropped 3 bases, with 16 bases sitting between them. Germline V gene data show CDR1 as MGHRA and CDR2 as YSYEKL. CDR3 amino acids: CASSQESGASETDTQYF. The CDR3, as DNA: TGCGCCAGCAGCCAAGAGTCGGGCGCTAGCGAGACAGATACGCAGTATTTT.

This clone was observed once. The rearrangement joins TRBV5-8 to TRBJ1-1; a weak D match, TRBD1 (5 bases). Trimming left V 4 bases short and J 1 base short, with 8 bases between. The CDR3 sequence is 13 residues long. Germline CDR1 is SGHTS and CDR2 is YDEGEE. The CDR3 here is CASSQGQNTEAFF. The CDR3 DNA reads TGTGCCAGCAGCCAGGGTCAGAACACTGAAGCTTTCTTT.

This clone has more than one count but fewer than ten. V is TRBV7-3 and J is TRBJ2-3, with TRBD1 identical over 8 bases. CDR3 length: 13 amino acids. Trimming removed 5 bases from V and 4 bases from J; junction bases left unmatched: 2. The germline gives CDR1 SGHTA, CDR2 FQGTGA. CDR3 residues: CASSQGASDTQYF. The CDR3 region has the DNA TGTGCCAGCAGCCAGGGGGCGTCAGATACGCAGTATTTT.

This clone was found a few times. The CDR3 sequence: CAWGHGSGPLHF. The DNA for the CDR3 is TGTGCCTGGGGACACGGCTCCGGGCCCCTCCACTTT. This chain uses TRBV30 with TRBJ1-6, with D perhaps TRBD1 (5 bases). Trimming cost V 5 bases and J 13 bases, with 15 bases left between them. This CDR3 is 12 amino acids long. The germline V gene has CDR1 GTSNPN and CDR2 SVGIG (reference sequence). The variable domain in full, completed from reference TRBV30 and TRBJ1-6, reads SQTIHQWPATLVQPVGSPLSLECTVEGTSNPNLYWYRQAAGRGLQLLFYSVGIGQISSEVPQNLSASRPQDRQFILSSKKLLLSDSGFYLCAWGHGSGPLHFGNGTRLTVT.

The CDR3 is CASSLALAGAPYEQYF. CDR3 coding DNA: TGCGCCAGCAGCTTGGCCTTGGCGGGGGCCCCCTACGAGCAGTACTTC. The chain combines TRBV5-1 with TRBJ2-7; the D gene is possibly TRBD2 (7 bases). The V and J ends lost 0 bases and 2 bases respectively, with 15 bases between them. CDR3 length equals 16 residues. Per germline, CDR1 SGHRS and CDR2 YFSETQ.

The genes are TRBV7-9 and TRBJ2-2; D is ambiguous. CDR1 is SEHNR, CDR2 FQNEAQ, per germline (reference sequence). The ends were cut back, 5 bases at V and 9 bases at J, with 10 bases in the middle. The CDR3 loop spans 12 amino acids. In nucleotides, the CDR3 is TGTGCCAGCAGCGCGGTGATCCGGGAGCTGTTTTTT. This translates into CASSAVIRELFF. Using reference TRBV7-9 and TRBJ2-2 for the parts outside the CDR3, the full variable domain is DTGVSQNPRHKITKRGQNVTFRCDPISEHNRLYWYRQTLGQGPEFLTYFQNEAQLEKSRLLSDRFSAERPKGSFSTLEIQRTEQGDSAMYLCASSAVIRELFFGEGSRLTVL.

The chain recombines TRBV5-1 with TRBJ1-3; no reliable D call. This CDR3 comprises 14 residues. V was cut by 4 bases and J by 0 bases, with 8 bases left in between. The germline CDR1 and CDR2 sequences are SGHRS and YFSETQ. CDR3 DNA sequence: TGCGCCAGCAGCGATACAGACTCTGGAAACACCATATATTTT. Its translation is CASSDTDSGNTIYF.

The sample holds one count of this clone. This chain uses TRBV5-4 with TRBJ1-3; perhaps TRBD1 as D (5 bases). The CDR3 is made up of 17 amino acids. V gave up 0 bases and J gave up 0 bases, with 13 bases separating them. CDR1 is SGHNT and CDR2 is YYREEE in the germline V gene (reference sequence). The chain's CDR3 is CASSLELGRFSGNTIYF. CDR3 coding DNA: TGTGCCAGCAGCTTGGAGTTGGGACGGTTCTCTGGAAACACCATATATTTT.

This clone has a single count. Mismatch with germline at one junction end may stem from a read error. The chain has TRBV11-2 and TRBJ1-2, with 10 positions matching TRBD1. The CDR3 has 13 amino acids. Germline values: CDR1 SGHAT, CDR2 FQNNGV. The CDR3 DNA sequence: TGTGCCAGCAGCTTAGAGGGGACAGGGGCCGCCGCCTTC. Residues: CASSLEGTGAAAF.

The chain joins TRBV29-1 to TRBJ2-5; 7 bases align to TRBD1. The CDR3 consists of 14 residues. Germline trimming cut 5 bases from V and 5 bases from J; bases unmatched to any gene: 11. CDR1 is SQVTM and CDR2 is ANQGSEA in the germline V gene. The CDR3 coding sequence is TGCAGCGTTCATAAAACAGGGGTAGGGGAGACCCAGTACTTC. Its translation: CSVHKTGVGETQYF.

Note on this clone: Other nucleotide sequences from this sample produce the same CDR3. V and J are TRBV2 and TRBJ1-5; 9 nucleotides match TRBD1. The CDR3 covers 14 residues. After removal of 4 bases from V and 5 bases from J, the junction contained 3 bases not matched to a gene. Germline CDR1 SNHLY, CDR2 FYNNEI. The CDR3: CASSATGGDQPQHF. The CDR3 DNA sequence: TGTGCCAGCAGTGCGACAGGGGGGGATCAGCCCCAGCATTTT.

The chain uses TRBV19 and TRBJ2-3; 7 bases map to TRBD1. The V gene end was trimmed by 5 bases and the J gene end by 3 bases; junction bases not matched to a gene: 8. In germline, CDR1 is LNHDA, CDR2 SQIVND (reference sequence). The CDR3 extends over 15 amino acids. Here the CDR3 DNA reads TGTGCCAGTAGTTTCGACAGGGTTGGGACAGATACGCAGTATTTT. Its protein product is CASSFDRVGTDTQYF.

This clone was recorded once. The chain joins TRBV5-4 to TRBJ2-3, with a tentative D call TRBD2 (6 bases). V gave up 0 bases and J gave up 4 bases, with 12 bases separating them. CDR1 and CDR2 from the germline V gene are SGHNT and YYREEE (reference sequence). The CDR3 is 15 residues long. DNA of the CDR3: TGTGCCAGCAGCTTGGCTAGGAGGGGTCCAGATACGCAGTATTTT. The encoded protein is CASSLARRGPDTQYF.

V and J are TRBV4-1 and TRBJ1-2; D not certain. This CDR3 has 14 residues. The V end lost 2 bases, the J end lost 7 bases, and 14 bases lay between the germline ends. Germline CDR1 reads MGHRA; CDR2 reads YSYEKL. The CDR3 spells CASSQISRTFGYTF. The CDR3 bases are TGCGCCAGCAGCCAAATTTCCAGAACGTTTGGCTACACCTTC.